Given below is one T cell receptor (beta chain) in context. V was pared by 0 bases and J by 2 bases, with 4 bases between. CDR1 MNHNY and CDR2 SVGAGI come from the germline V gene (reference sequence). The CDR3 has 13 residues. Multiplex PCR, run in two rounds, amplified TCR beta CDR3 from genomic DNA. Amplification during the initial PCR round employed primers specific to each TRBV and TRBJ gene. Universal primers drove the second round of PCR amplification. TCRdb independently ran MiXCR on the multiplex PCR reads; one entry per CDR3 protein. The sample holds approximately 22,000 distinct CDR3 sequences; roughly 41% are singletons and the top ten take approximately 34%. The data stem from a study of prognosis after radiotherapy for stage I lung cancer. Study overall: In about 15 patients the disease was a newly diagnosed primary stage I lung tumor, whereas 4 to 6 had oligometastatic NSCLC following surgical resection of the primary tumor. After radiotherapy, distant metastases appeared in several patients at a median of 7 months, and 15 patients showed no significant progression.

Sequences were derived from PBMCs, sampled before or after stereotactic body radiation therapy (not recorded which). This clonotype was obtained from a donor of 50 years or more with non-small cell lung cancer. The J gene is TRBJ1-1, the V gene TRBV6-6; unclear D gene. CDR3 loop: CASSYSHNTEAFF. The CDR3 DNA follows: TGTGCCAGCAGTTACTCTCATAACACTGAAGCTTTCTTT.